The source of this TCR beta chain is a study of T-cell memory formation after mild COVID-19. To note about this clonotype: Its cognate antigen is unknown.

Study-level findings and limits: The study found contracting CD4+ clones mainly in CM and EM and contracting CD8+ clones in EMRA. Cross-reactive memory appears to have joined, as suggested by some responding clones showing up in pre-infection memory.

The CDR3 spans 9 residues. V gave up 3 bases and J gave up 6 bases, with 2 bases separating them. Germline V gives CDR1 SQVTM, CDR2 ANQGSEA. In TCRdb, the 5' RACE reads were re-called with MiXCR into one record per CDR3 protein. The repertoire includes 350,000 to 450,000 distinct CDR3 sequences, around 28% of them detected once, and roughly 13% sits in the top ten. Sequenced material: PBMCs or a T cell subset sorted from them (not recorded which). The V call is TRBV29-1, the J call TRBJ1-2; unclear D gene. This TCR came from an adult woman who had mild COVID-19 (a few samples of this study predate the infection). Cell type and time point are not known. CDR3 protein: CSVDNGYTF. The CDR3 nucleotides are TGCAGCGTTGATAATGGCTACACCTTC.